These T cell receptor beta chains were read from a single sample in a study of blood T cell repertoires in COVID-19. This table comes from immunoSEQ multiplex PCR, and its TCRdb copy is limited to in-frame clones, with some not included. The sample contains some 180,000 clones, more than 80% of which appear only once. Material for sequencing was PBMCs or T cells enriched from blood (not recorded which). The receptors here all came from a man aged 40-49 years who had recovered from COVID-19. Both conserved end residues are part of each CDR3. A D gene is named only where the DNA matches it firmly. A row's size may be missing; if present it is once, few, many or a size class.

j_gene	d_gene	abundance	v_gene	CDR3nt	CDR3aa
TRBJ1-4	-	-	TRBV6-5	TGTGCCAGCAGTTCCAGGGGAGGGTGGGGTGAAAAACTGTTTTTT	CASSSRGGWGEKLFF
TRBJ1-5	TRBD1	-	TRBV28	TGTGCCAGCAGGCGACAGGGTGAAGGGAATCAGCCCCAGCATTTT	CASRRQGEGNQPQHF
TRBJ1-2	-	-	TRBV5-4	TGTGCCAGCAGCTTGGCGGTCAGGGGAGGGTATGGCTACACCTTC	CASSLAVRGGYGYTF
TRBJ2-1	TRBD2	-	TRBV6-5	TGTGCCAGCACCGCCGGGGCGGGAGGCTACAATGAGCAGTTCTTC	CASTAGAGGYNEQFF
TRBJ2-3	TRBD2	once	TRBV7-3	TGTGCCAGCAGCTTAGGTTCCAGCGGGGTTAGCACAGATACGCAGTATTTT	CASSLGSSGVSTDTQYF
TRBJ1-1	-	many	TRBV7-3	TGTGCCAGCAGTTTGGGGGGGACGTCTGAAGCTTTCTTT	CASSLGGTSEAFF
TRBJ2-1	TRBD1	-	TRBV9	TGTGCCAGCAGCGCCGGGACAGGGGTCTCCTACAATGAGCAGTTCTTC	CASSAGTGVSYNEQFF
TRBJ2-4	TRBD2	once	TRBV28	TGTGCCAGCAGTTTCGGGGGGGGCGCGAACATTCAGTACTTC	CASSFGGGANIQYF
TRBJ1-6	TRBD1	-	TRBV5-1	TGCGCCAGCAGCATCGGACAGGGTAATTCACCCCTCCACTTT	CASSIGQGNSPLHF
TRBJ1-4	TRBD1	-	TRBV3-1/TRBV3-2	TGTGCCAGCAGCCAATCAGGACAGGGCGGGTATGAAAAACTGTTTTTT	CASSQSGQGGYEKLFF
TRBJ1-5	TRBD1	-	TRBV9	TGTGCCAGCAGCGTAGACGGGACAGGTAATCAGCCCCAGCATTTT	CASSVDGTGNQPQHF
TRBJ1-5	-	once	TRBV5-8	TGTGCCAGCAGTAAACCGGGACACCAGAATCAGCCCCAGCATTTT	CASSKPGHQNQPQHF
TRBJ2-5	-	-	TRBV5-4	TGTGCCAGCAGCTACAGTGACCAAGAGACCCAGTACTTC	CASSYSDQETQYF
TRBJ2-3	-	once	TRBV14	TGTGCCAGCAGCCAACTCACAGATACGCAGTATTTT	CASSQLTDTQYF
TRBJ2-1	TRBD2	-	TRBV11-3	TGTGCCAGCAGCTTTGCATCCGGGACTAGCGGGATGAATGAGCAGTTCTTC	CASSFASGTSGMNEQFF
TRBJ2-7	-	-	TRBV20-1	TGCAGTGCTAGATCCGGAGTCGAGCAGTACTTC	CSARSGVEQYF
TRBJ1-4	-	few	TRBV25-1	TGTGCCAGCAGTCCTCAAGGGGCAACTAATGAAAAACTGTTTTTT	CASSPQGATNEKLFF
TRBJ1-5	-	few	TRBV21-1	TGTGCCAGCAGCAACAACGAGACAGACTTCAATCAGCCCCAGCATTTT	CASSNNETDFNQPQHF
TRBJ2-5	-	-	TRBV5-6	TGTGCCAGCAGCTCGGGACTGCAAGAGACCCAGTACTTC	CASSSGLQETQYF
TRBJ2-1	-	-	TRBV9	TGTGCCAGCAGCGTAGCGAACAGTAACAATGAGCAGTTCTTC	CASSVANSNNEQFF
TRBJ1-1	-	-	TRBV5-1	TGCGCCAGCAGCTTGGGAGGGCCCGAAGCTTTCTTT	CASSLGGPEAFF
TRBJ1-6	-	-	TRBV12-3/TRBV12-4	TGTGCCAGCAGTTTCCCCCCAGATTCACCCCTCCACTTT	CASSFPPDSPLHF
TRBJ1-1	TRBD1	-	TRBV19	TGTGCCAGTAGCCCGACAGGGCGCTTCTTTCAAGCGCAAGCTTTCTTT	CASSPTGRFFQAQAFF
TRBJ1-3	-	-	TRBV27	TGTGCCAGCAGTTTCAGGGGAGTGGGAAACACCATATATTTT	CASSFRGVGNTIYF
TRBJ2-1	TRBD1	-	TRBV9	TGTGCCAGCAGCCTCGACAGGGGTCAAGGTGAGCAGTTCTTC	CASSLDRGQGEQFF
TRBJ1-2	-	-	TRBV6-5	TGTGCCAGCAGTTTAGCAGGGGCGACCACTAACTATGGCTACACCTTC	CASSLAGATTNYGYTF
TRBJ1-1	TRBD1	-	TRBV6-5	TGTGCCAGCAGACGGCGACAGGGAATGAACACTGAAGCTTTCTTT	CASRRRQGMNTEAFF